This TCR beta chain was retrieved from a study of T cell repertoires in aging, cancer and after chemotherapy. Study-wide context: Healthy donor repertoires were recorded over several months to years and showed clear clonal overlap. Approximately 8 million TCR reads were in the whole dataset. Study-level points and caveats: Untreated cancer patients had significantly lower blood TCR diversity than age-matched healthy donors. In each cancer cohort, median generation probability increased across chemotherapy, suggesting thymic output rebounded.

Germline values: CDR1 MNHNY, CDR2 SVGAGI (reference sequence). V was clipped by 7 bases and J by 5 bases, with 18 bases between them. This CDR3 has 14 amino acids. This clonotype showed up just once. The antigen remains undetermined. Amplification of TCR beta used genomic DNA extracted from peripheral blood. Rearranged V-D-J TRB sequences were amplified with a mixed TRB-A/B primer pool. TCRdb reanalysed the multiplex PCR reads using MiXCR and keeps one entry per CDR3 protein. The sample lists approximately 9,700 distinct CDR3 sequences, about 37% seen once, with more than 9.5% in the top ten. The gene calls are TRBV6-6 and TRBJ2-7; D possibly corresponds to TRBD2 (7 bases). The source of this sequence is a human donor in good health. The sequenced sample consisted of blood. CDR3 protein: CASTLGGALDEQYF. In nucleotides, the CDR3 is TGTGCCAGCACCTTGGGGGGGGCTCTGGACGAGCAGTACTTC.